Listed here are 30 T cell receptor beta chains from one sample, sequenced in a study of CD8 T cells in Susac syndrome. Random hexamers primed reverse transcription of about 0.5 to 1 ug RNA. TCRdb re-analysed the immunoSEQ multiplex PCR reads in MiXCR, keeping a single row per CDR3 protein. In the table there are about 190,000 distinct CDR3 sequences, around 95% of which are singletons. Sample: CD4+ T cells from PBMCs. These receptors were taken from a human donor with Susac syndrome.

This clonotype was counted a single time. The V and J genes are TRBV20-1 and TRBJ1-6, with D unclear. Germline CDR1 reads DFQATT; CDR2 reads SNEGSKA (reference sequence). Trimming cost V 4 bases and J 0 bases, with 13 bases left between them. The CDR3 has 16 residues. In DNA form, the CDR3 reads TGCAGTGCTACCCCGGGCAGGAGCTCCTATAATTCACCCCTCCACTTT. Translated, it gives CSATPGRSSYNSPLHF.

CDR3 in amino acids: CASSPYRGGSAHSGANVLTF. The DNA of the CDR3 is TGTGCCAGCAGCCCTTATCGAGGGGGCAGTGCCCACTCTGGGGCCAACGTCCTGACTTTC. V and J are TRBV7-3 and TRBJ2-6; 7 nucleotides agree with TRBD1. CDR3 size: 20 residues. The germline CDR1 and CDR2 sequences are SGHTA and FQGTGA. V gave up 5 bases and J gave up 0 bases; unmatched junction bases: 16. The full variable domain, in which reference TRBV7-3 and TRBJ2-6 provide the parts outside the CDR3, is GAGVSQTPSNKVTEKGKYVELRCDPISGHTALYWYRQSLGQGPEFLIYFQGTGAADDSGLPNDRFFAVRPEGSVSTLKIQRTERGDSAVYLCASSPYRGGSAHSGANVLTFGAGSRLTVL.

This clonotype is a singleton in its sample. CDR3 in DNA: TGTGCCAGCAGCCAAGGAGGACAGGGGGCTGTTGAAGCTTTCTTT. This translates into CASSQGGQGAVEAFF. The chain combines TRBV4-2 with TRBJ1-1, with 11 nucleotides matching TRBD1. The germline V gene has CDR1 LGHNA and CDR2 YNFKEQ. V was clipped by 1 base and J by 7 bases; unmatched bases: 5. This CDR3 is built from 15 residues.

V is TRBV20-1 and J is TRBJ1-4; D is uncertain. The CDR3 has 12 amino acids. CDR1 is DFQATT and CDR2 is SNEGSKA in the germline V gene (reference sequence). V gave up 1 base and J gave up 4 bases, with 4 bases separating them. CDR3 sequence reads: CSARGDNEKLFF. In nucleotides, the CDR3 is TGCAGTGCTAGAGGGGATAATGAAAAACTGTTTTTT.

This chain's CDR3 is CAWSAASPLHF. The CDR3 nucleotides are TGTGCCTGGAGTGCGGCTTCACCCCTCCACTTT. The chain couples TRBV30 to TRBJ1-6; D not certain. V shed 1 base and J shed 9 bases, with 4 bases lying between them. CDR3 size: 11 residues. Germline-derived CDR1 and CDR2 are GTSNPN and SVGIG (reference sequence).

This chain connects TRBV6-2 or TRBV6-3 to TRBJ2-1, with a tentative D call TRBD2 (5 bases). V was trimmed by 1 base and J by 4 bases, leaving 11 bases between them. Germline assignment: CDR1 MNHEY and CDR2 SVGEGT. This CDR3 comprises 15 residues. The CDR3 region has the DNA TGTGCCAGCAGTTACTTGGCTAGAGGGTACAATGAGCAGTTCTTC. Protein sequence: CASSYLARGYNEQFF.

The chain couples TRBV5-1 to TRBJ1-1, with TRBD1 identical over 7 bases. This CDR3 is built from 13 residues. Trimming took 0 bases from V and 7 from J; bases not matched to a gene: 3. Looked up from germline, CDR1 is SGHRS and CDR2 is YFSETQ. For the CDR3, the DNA is TGCGCCAGCAGCTTGGGCAGGGGGGATGAAGCTTTCTTT. Protein product: CASSLGRGDEAFF.

The chain has TRBV19 and TRBJ1-2, with a weak D call TRBD1 (6 bases). CDR3 length: 14 amino acids. V was cut by 3 bases and J by 5 bases, with 13 bases left in between. Germline loops: CDR1 LNHDA, CDR2 SQIVND (reference sequence). CDR3 bases: TGTGCCAGTAGTATCCCGGACAGCACTTATGGCTACACCTTC. This gives the protein CASSIPDSTYGYTF.

This CDR3 reads CSVGGEQFF. Here the CDR3 DNA reads TGCAGCGTTGGGGGTGAGCAGTTCTTC. The chain joins TRBV29-1 to TRBJ2-1; D gene ambiguous. In germline, CDR1 is SQVTM, CDR2 ANQGSEA. The V end lost 4 bases, the J end lost 9 bases, and 4 bases lay between the germline ends. The CDR3 sequence is 9 residues long.

The gene calls are TRBV5-6 and TRBJ2-7; D is undetermined. This CDR3 is 14 amino acids long. Germline V CDR1 and CDR2: SGHDT, YYEEEE. V gave up 4 bases and J gave up 6 bases, with 17 bases separating them. DNA of the CDR3: TGTGCCAGCAGCATCGTGGCCCTACGCGGCGAGCAGTACTTC. This encodes CASSIVALRGEQYF.

The chain joins TRBV3-1 to TRBJ1-6; D unresolved. V was shortened by 3 bases and J by 11 bases, with 14 bases between the two germline ends. Germline lookup yields CDR1 LGHDT and CDR2 YNNKEL (reference sequence). The CDR3 contains 14 residues. The CDR3 bases are TGTGCCAGCAGCCACTCGGGTGGAGTTCCACCCCTCCACTTT. The encoded protein is CASSHSGGVPPLHF.

The rearrangement uses TRBV7-9 and TRBJ1-4; D call uncertain. Trimming pared 5 bases from V and 2 bases from J, leaving 9 bases between. The germline V gene has CDR1 SEHNR and CDR2 FQNEAQ (reference sequence). There are 14 residues in the CDR3. The CDR3 is CASSHPQTNEKLFF. The CDR3 nucleotides are TGTGCCAGCAGCCACCCGCAGACTAATGAAAAACTGTTTTTT.

The chain employs TRBV7-2 and TRBJ2-5, with 8 positions matching TRBD2. The ends lost 1 base at V and 4 bases at J; junction bases unmatched: 5. The CDR3 loop spans 15 amino acids. Germline assignment: CDR1 SGHTA and CDR2 FQGNSA. CDR3 residues: CASSLEWTSRETQYF. In nucleotides, the CDR3 is TGTGCCAGCAGCTTAGAGTGGACTAGCAGAGAGACCCAGTACTTC.

This clonotype turned up a few times. As DNA, the CDR3 is TGTGCCAGCAGTGACACGGACAGGAGCTATGGCTACACCTTC. The encoded protein is CASSDTDRSYGYTF. This chain joins TRBV6-1 and TRBJ1-2, with 7 positions matching TRBD1. The V and J ends lost 3 bases and 4 bases, in that order; junction bases with no gene match: 5. CDR3 length: 14 residues. Germline CDR1 MNHNS, CDR2 SASEGT.

The genes are TRBV15 and TRBJ2-1, with TRBD2 matching 7 bases. This CDR3 comprises 18 residues. The V and J ends lost 0 bases and 1 base, in that order; junction bases with no gene match: 9. Germline V gene data show CDR1 as LNHNV and CDR2 as YYDKDF (reference sequence). Here the CDR3 DNA reads TGTGCCACCAGCAGAGATCCCTTTACGGGGGGTTCCTACAATGAGCAGTTCTTC. This encodes CATSRDPFTGGSYNEQFF. Based on the CDR3 plus reference TRBV15 and TRBJ2-1, the full variable domain is DAMVIQNPRYQVTQFGKPVTLSCSQTLNHNVMYWYQQKSSQAPKLLFHYYDKDFNNEADTPDNFQSRRPNTSFCFLDIRSPGLGDTAMYLCATSRDPFTGGSYNEQFFGPGTRLTVL.

V is TRBV5-1 and J is TRBJ1-2; TRBD1 might be the D (6 bases). The germline V gene has CDR1 SGHRS and CDR2 YFSETQ. V was trimmed by 0 bases and J by 8 bases, leaving 14 bases between them. The CDR3 has 14 amino acids. The DNA of the CDR3 is TGCGCCAGCAGCTTGGCTCAGGGGTCAACGGGCTACACCTTC. Translated: CASSLAQGSTGYTF.

The chain combines TRBV5-1 with TRBJ1-1; no clear D. CDR1 is SGHRS, CDR2 YFSETQ, per germline. The V end lost 0 bases, the J end lost 2 bases, and 5 bases lay between the germline ends. CDR3 size: 13 residues. The CDR3 region has the DNA TGCGCCAGCAGCTTGGGGTACAACACTGAAGCTTTCTTT. This encodes CASSLGYNTEAFF.

V gene TRBV11-2 combines with J gene TRBJ1-1; no definite D call. Trimming cost V 2 bases and J 2 bases, with 12 bases left between them. CDR3 length: 15 residues. Germline CDR1 reads SGHAT; CDR2 reads FQNNGV. CDR3 coding DNA: TGTGCCAGCAGCTTATCGTACACCTACAACACTGAAGCTTTCTTT. Protein sequence: CASSLSYTYNTEAFF. Full variable domain (outside the CDR3, taken from reference TRBV11-2 and TRBJ1-1): EAGVAQSPRYKIIEKRQSVAFWCNPISGHATLYWYQQILGQGPKLLIQFQNNGVVDDSQLPKDRFSAERLKGVDSTLKIQPAKLEDSAVYLCASSLSYTYNTEAFFGQGTRLTVV.

The chain's CDR3 is CSGGSWLHEQYF. CDR3 in DNA: TGCAGCGGGGGTTCTTGGCTCCACGAGCAGTACTTC. The chain recombines TRBV29-1 with TRBJ2-7; no definite D call. The CDR3 loop spans 12 amino acids. V gave up 7 bases and J gave up 5 bases, with 15 bases separating them. Germline V gene data show CDR1 as SQVTM and CDR2 as ANQGSEA.

The V call is TRBV5-4, the J call TRBJ2-5, with TRBD2 matching 10 bases. The V and J ends lost 4 bases and 5 bases, in that order; junction bases with no gene match: 2. CDR1 and CDR2 from the germline V gene are SGHNT and YYREEE (reference sequence). The CDR3 is 13 residues long. CDR3 residues: CASSTAGGETQYF. In DNA form, the CDR3 reads TGTGCCAGCAGCACAGCGGGGGGGGAGACCCAGTACTTC.

The gene calls are TRBV30 and TRBJ2-3; D assignment may be TRBD1 or TRBD2 (5 bases each). Germline CDR1 is GTSNPN and CDR2 is SVGIG (reference sequence). V lost 3 bases and J lost 10, with 11 bases in between. The CDR3 consists of 11 residues. The CDR3 is CAWSGADPQYF. The DNA for the CDR3 is TGTGCCTGGAGCGGGGCGGATCCGCAGTATTTT.

J is TRBJ1-2 and V is TRBV27; D is perhaps TRBD1 (6 bases). The germline CDR1 and CDR2 sequences are MNHEY and SMNVEV (reference sequence). V was cut by 5 bases and J by 4 bases, with 11 bases left in between. The CDR3 has 13 residues. The DNA for the CDR3 is TGTGCCAGCAGTGCTCAGGGGTTCTATGGCTACACCTTC. Its protein product is CASSAQGFYGYTF.

The genes are TRBV5-6 and TRBJ2-7; 9 bases are shared with TRBD1. The length of the CDR3 is 14 residues. Germline lookup yields CDR1 SGHDT and CDR2 YYEEEE. Trimming cost V 2 bases and J 5 bases; bases outside gene matches: 5. The CDR3 loop is CASSFGTGYHEQYF. In DNA form, the CDR3 reads TGTGCCAGCAGCTTCGGGACAGGGTACCACGAGCAGTACTTC.

The chain employs TRBV28 and TRBJ1-4, with 9 bases identical to TRBD1. The germline gives CDR1 MDHEN, CDR2 SYDVKM. J lost 4 bases, V lost 6 bases, and 9 bases had no gene match. This CDR3 spans 16 amino acids. The CDR3 protein is CASSKPQGAGNEKLFF. The CDR3 DNA is TGTGCCAGCAGCAAACCACAGGGGGCTGGTAATGAAAAACTGTTTTTT. Drawing the rest from reference TRBV28 and TRBJ1-4, the complete variable domain is DVKVTQSSRYLVKRTGEKVFLECVQDMDHENMFWYRQDPGLGLRLIYFSYDVKMKEKGDIPEGYSVSREKKERFSLILESASTNQTSMYLCASSKPQGAGNEKLFFGSGTQLSVL.

This sequence joins TRBV25-1 and TRBJ2-5; 9 positions agree with TRBD2. Per germline, CDR1 MGHDK and CDR2 SYGVNS. The CDR3 contains 15 residues. Trimming cost V 1 base and J 4 bases; bases outside gene matches: 4. CDR3 loop: CASSEFGGGGETQYF. The CDR3 DNA is TGTGCCAGCAGTGAATTTGGCGGGGGGGGAGAGACCCAGTACTTC.

As to this clonotype: The germline gene is not matched at one end of the junction; a read error may be the cause. The chain couples TRBV7-7 to TRBJ2-1, with 12 positions matching TRBD2. The CDR3 extends over 13 amino acids. Germline V gene data show CDR1 as SSHAT and CDR2 as FNYEAQ (reference sequence). In DNA form, the CDR3 reads TGTGCTAGCAGCTTGGGGACTAGCGGGGAGCAGTTCTTC. Protein sequence: CASSLGTSGEQFF.

J is TRBJ1-5 and V is TRBV7-9; D might be TRBD1 (6 bases). Per germline, CDR1 SEHNR and CDR2 FQNEAQ (reference sequence). This CDR3 is 19 amino acids long. Trimming removed 4 bases from V and 0 bases from J, with 22 bases in between. The chain's CDR3 is CASSSDSVYSDYSNQPQHF. DNA for the CDR3: TGTGCCAGCAGCTCGGACAGTGTATATTCTGACTATAGCAATCAGCCCCAGCATTTT.

The genes are TRBV19 and TRBJ1-2, with D perhaps matching TRBD1 (5 bases). CDR1 is LNHDA and CDR2 is SQIVND in the germline V gene (reference sequence). CDR3 length equals 14 residues. Trimming removed 2 bases at V and 4 bases at J, with 11 bases between. The CDR3 nucleotides read TGTGCCAGTAGTATAATTCGGGGCTCCTATGGCTACACCTTC. It encodes CASSIIRGSYGYTF.

This chain joins TRBV19 and TRBJ1-5; maybe TRBD1 (6 bases). There are 16 residues in the CDR3. V lost 1 base, J lost 5 bases, and 15 bases lay in between. Germline V gene sequence: CDR1 LNHDA, CDR2 SQIVND (reference sequence). The CDR3: CASSIARGGADQPQHF. The CDR3 DNA sequence: TGTGCCAGTAGTATAGCCCGGGGGGGGGCCGATCAGCCCCAGCATTTT.

The CDR3 loop reads CASSLRANTGELFF. The CDR3, as DNA: TGTGCCAGCAGCCTCCGGGCCAACACCGGGGAGCTGTTTTTT. The chain is built from TRBV3-1 and TRBJ2-2; D gene ambiguous. The CDR3 is 14 amino acids. V was pared by 4 bases and J by 2 bases, with 8 bases between. CDR1 is LGHDT and CDR2 is YNNKEL in the germline V gene (reference sequence).